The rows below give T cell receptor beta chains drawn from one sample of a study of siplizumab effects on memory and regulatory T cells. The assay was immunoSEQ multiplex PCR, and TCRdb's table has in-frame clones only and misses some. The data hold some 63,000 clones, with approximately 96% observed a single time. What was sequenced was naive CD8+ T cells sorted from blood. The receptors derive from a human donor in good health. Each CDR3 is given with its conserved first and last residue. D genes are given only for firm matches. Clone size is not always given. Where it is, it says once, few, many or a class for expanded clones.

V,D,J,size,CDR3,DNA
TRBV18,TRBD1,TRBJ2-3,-,CASSPGRDRVVAQYF,TGTGCCAGCTCACCAGGCAGGGACAGGGTTGTTGCGCAGTATTTT
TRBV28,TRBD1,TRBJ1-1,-,CASSFLSGTENTEAFF,TGTGCCAGCAGTTTCCTTTCCGGGACAGAGAACACTGAAGCTTTCTTT
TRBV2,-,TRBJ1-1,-,CASNTVTYTEAFF,TGTGCCAGCAATACAGTGACCTACACTGAAGCTTTCTTT
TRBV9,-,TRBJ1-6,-,CASSVAEGDSPLHF,TGTGCCAGCAGCGTAGCCGAGGGGGACTCACCCCTCCACTTT
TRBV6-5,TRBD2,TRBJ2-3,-,CASTLTGGDTQYF,TGTGCCAGCACCCTTACGGGAGGGGATACGCAGTATTTT
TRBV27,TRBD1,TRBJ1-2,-,CASSYGGTAAYGYTF,TGTGCCAGCAGTTACGGCGGGACAGCTGCTTATGGCTACACCTTC
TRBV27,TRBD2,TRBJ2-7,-,CASSLEAGGKDEQYF,TGTGCCAGCAGTTTAGAAGCGGGGGGGAAAGACGAGCAGTACTTC
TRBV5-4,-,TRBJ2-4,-,CASSLGVAKNIQYF,TGTGCCAGCAGCTTGGGGGTAGCCAAAAACATTCAGTACTTC
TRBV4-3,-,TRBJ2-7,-,CASSHRIGGGHYEQYF,TGCGCCAGCAGCCATCGGATTGGCGGGGGACACTACGAGCAGTACTTC
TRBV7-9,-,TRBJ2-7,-,CASSLGGGTRDEQYF,TGTGCCAGCAGCTTAGGGGGTGGGACACGGGACGAGCAGTACTTC
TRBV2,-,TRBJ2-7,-,CASTVAGEQYF,TGTGCCTCGACTGTCGCGGGAGAGCAGTACTTC
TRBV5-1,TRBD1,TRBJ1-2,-,CASSSGQGDYGYTF,TGCGCCAGCAGCTCAGGACAGGGCGACTATGGCTACACCTTC
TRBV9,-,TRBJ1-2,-,CASSVEGKQGYGYTF,TGTGCCAGCAGCGTAGAGGGGAAGCAGGGTTATGGCTACACCTTC
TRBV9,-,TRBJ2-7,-,CASSGKLQPEQYF,TGTGCCAGCAGCGGGAAATTGCAGCCCGAGCAGTACTTC
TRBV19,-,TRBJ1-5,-,CASSMVAGNQPQHF,TGTGCCAGTAGTATGGTGGCTGGCAATCAGCCCCAGCATTTT
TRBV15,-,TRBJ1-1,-,CATSRDRAMAEAFF,TGTGCCACCAGCAGAGATCGGGCCATGGCTGAAGCTTTCTTT
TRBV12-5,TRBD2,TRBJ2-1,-,CASARGLADYNEQFF,TGTGCTAGTGCGAGGGGACTAGCGGATTACAATGAGCAGTTCTTC
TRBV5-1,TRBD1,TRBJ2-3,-,CASSLAGQGAISSTDTQYF,TGCGCCAGCAGCTTGGCCGGACAGGGGGCGATTTCTAGCACAGATACGCAGTATTTT
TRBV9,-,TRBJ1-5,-,CASSAPVRGRNQPQHF,TGTGCCAGCAGCGCCCCCGTCCGAGGGCGCAATCAGCCCCAGCATTTT
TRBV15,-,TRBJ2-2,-,CATSAMTRDRLFF,TGTGCCACCAGCGCAATGACAAGAGATCGTCTGTTTTTT
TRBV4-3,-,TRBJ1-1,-,CASSQGGNTEAFF,TGCGCCAGCAGCCAAGGGGGGAACACTGAAGCTTTCTTT
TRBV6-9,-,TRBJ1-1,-,CASSYGQGTPTFF,TGTGCCAGCAGTTACGGCCAAGGGACACCAACTTTCTTT
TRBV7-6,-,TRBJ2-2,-,CASKGTPNTGELFF,TGTGCCAGCAAGGGGACACCGAACACCGGGGAGCTGTTTTTT
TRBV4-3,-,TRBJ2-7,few,CASSQGLAGAYEQYF,TGCGCCAGCAGCCAAGGTCTCGCAGGGGCCTACGAGCAGTACTTC
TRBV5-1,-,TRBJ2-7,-,CASSSPPDYEQYF,TGCGCCAGCAGCTCACCCCCGGACTACGAGCAGTACTTC
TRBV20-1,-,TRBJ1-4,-,CSAPLDEKLFF,TGCAGTGCTCCCTTAGATGAAAAACTGTTTTTT
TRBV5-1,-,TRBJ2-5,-,CASRSLGGSFETQYF,TGCGCCAGCAGATCTCTGGGGGGAAGCTTTGAGACCCAGTACTTC
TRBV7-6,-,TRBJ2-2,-,CAAGAGNTGELFF,TGTGCGGCTGGGGCAGGGAACACCGGGGAGCTGTTTTTT
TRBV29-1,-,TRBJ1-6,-,CSVETDYSPLHF,TGCAGCGTTGAGACAGACTATTCACCCCTCCACTTT
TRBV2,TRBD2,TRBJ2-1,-,CASSDASGGVSSYNEQFF,TGTGCCAGCAGTGATGCTAGCGGGGGGGTGAGCTCCTACAATGAGCAGTTCTTC
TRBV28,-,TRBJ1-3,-,CASSLSSGNTIYF,TGTGCCAGCAGTTTGAGCTCTGGAAACACCATATATTTT
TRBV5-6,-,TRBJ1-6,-,CASSLGQANSPLHF,TGTGCCAGCAGCTTAGGACAAGCAAATTCACCCCTCCACTTT
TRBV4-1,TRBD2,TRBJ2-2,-,CASSHAPLGSGGPNTGELFF,TGCGCCAGCAGCCACGCCCCCCTGGGTAGCGGGGGCCCTAACACCGGGGAGCTGTTTTTT
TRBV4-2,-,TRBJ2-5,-,CASSQGGETQYF,TGTGCCAGCAGCCAAGGAGGCGAGACCCAGTACTTC
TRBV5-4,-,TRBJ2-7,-,CASSLPPYEQYF,TGTGCCAGCAGCTTACCCCCCTACGAGCAGTACTTC
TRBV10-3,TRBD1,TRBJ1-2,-,CAISESGGRYGYTF,TGTGCCATCAGTGAATCAGGGGGACGATATGGCTACACCTTC
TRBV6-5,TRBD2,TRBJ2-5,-,CASSSGGASETQYF,TGTGCCAGCAGTTCCGGGGGGGCATCAGAGACCCAGTACTTC
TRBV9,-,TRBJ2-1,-,CASSTRGGRDEQFF,TGTGCCAGCAGCACCAGAGGCGGGCGGGATGAGCAGTTCTTC
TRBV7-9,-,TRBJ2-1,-,CASSLGLRGWEQFF,TGTGCCAGCAGCTTAGGCCTTCGCGGGTGGGAGCAGTTCTTC
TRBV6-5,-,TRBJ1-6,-,CASSYGPSSYNSPLHF,TGTGCCAGCAGTTATGGGCCCAGCTCCTATAATTCACCCCTCCACTTT
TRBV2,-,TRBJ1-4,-,CASSARTATNEKLFF,TGTGCCAGCAGTGCTAGGACAGCAACTAATGAAAAACTGTTTTTT
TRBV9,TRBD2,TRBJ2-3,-,CASGGGTDTQYF,TGTGCCAGCGGGGGGGGCACAGATACGCAGTATTTT
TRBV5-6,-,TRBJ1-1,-,CASSLSNTEAFF,TGTGCCAGCAGCTTAAGCAATACTGAAGCTTTCTTT
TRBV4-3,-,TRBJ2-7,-,CASSQGRTYEQYF,TGCGCCAGCAGCCAAGGAAGGACCTACGAGCAGTACTTC
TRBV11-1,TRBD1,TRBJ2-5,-,CASSITDRGLETQYF,TGTGCCAGCAGTATTACCGACAGGGGGCTGGAGACCCAGTACTTC
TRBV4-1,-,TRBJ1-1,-,CASSQDSYEFTEAFF,TGCGCCAGCAGCCAAGATTCATACGAGTTCACTGAAGCTTTCTTT
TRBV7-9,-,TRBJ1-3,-,CASSLTASEGGNTIYF,TGTGCCAGCAGCTTAACCGCGTCGGAGGGGGGAAACACCATATATTTT
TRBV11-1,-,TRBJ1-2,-,CASSLSLGPSYGYTF,TGTGCCAGCAGCTTGAGCCTGGGACCTTCCTATGGCTACACCTTC